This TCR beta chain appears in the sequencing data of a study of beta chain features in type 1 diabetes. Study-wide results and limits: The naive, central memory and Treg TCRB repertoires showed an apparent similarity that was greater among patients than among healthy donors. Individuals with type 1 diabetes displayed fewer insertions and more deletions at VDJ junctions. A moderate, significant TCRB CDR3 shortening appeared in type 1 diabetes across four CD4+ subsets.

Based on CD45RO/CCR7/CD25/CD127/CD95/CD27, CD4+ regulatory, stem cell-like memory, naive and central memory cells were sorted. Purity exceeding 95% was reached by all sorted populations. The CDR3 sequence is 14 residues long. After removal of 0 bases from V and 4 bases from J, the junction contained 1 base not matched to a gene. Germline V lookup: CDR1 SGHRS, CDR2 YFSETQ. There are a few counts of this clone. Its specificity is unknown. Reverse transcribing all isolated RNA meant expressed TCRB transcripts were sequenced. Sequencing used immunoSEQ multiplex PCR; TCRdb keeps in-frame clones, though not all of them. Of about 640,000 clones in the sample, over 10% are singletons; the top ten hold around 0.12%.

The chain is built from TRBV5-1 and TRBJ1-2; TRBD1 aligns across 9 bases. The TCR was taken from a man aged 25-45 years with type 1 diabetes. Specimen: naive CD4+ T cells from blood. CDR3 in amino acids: CASSLGTGVYGYTF. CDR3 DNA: TGCGCCAGCAGCTTGGGGACAGGGGTCTATGGCTACACCTTC.